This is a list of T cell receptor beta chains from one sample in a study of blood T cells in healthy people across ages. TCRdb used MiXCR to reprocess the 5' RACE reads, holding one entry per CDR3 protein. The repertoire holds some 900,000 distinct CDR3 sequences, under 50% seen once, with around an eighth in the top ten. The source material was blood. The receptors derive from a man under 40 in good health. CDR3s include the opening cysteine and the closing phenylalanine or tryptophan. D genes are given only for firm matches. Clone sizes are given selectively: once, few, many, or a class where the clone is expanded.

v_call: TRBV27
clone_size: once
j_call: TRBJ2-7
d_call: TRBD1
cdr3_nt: TGTGCCAGCAGTTCTCGACAGGGGGTTGACAATGAGCAGTACTTC
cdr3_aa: CASSSRQGVDNEQYF

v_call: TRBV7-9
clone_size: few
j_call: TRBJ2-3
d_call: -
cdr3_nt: TGTGCCAGCAGCTTCTTTTACCTCGGGATGGGCCGGGGCACAGATACGCAGTATTTT
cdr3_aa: CASSFFYLGMGRGTDTQYF

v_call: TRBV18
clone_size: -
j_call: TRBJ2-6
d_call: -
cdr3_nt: TGTGCCAGCTCAGCCCGCGCTGGGGCCAACGTCCTGACTTTC
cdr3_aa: CASSARAGANVLTF

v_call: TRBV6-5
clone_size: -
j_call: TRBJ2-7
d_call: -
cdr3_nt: TGTGCCAGCAGACGATTCCGGGACGGTCCCTACGAGCAGTACTTC
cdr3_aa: CASRRFRDGPYEQYF

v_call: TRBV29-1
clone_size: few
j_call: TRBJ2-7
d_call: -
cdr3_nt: TGCAGCGTAGAAGCAGCCGGCGAGCAGTACTTC
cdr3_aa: CSVEAAGEQYF

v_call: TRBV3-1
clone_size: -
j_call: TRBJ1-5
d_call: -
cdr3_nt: TGTGCCAGCAGCCAAGAGACGAGCAATCAGCCCCAGCATTTT
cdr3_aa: CASSQETSNQPQHF

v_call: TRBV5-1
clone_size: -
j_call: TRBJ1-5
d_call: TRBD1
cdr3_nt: TGCGCCAGCAGCCTCGGGACAGGGGGCGATCAGCCCCAGCATTTT
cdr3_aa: CASSLGTGGDQPQHF

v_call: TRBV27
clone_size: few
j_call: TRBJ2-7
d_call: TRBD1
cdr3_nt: TGTGCCAGCAGATTGACCAGGGGGCCGGACGAGCAGTACTTC
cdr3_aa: CASRLTRGPDEQYF

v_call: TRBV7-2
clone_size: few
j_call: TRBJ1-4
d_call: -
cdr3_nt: TGTGCCAGCAGCCCCGGGGGTTTCAGTAATGAAAAACTGTTTTTT
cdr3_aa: CASSPGGFSNEKLFF

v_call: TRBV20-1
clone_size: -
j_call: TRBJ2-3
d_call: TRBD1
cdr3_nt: TGCAGTGCGAAGGGACAGGGGAGAGATACGCAGTATTTT
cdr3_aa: CSAKGQGRDTQYF

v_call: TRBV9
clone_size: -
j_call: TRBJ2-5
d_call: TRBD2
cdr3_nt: TGTGCCAGCAGCGTAGGAGGTCGAGCGGGGGTGGAGACCCAGTACTTC
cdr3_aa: CASSVGGRAGVETQYF

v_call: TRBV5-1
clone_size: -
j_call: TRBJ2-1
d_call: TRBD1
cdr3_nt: TGCGCCAGCACCCTCGGACAGGTAACGAATGAGCAGTTCTTC
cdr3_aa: CASTLGQVTNEQFF

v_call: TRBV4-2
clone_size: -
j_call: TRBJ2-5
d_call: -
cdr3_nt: TGTGCCAGCAGCCAACAGGCGGAACAAGAGACCCAGTACTTC
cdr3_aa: CASSQQAEQETQYF

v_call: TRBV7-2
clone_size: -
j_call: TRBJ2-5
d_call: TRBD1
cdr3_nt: TGTGCCAGCAGCTCCATCCGGGACAGGCAAGAGACCCAGTACTTC
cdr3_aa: CASSSIRDRQETQYF

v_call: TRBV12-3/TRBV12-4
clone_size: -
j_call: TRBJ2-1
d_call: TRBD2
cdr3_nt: TGTGCCAGCAGTTCCGGCGAGCGGGGGGGAACCAATGAGCAGTTCTTC
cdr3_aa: CASSSGERGGTNEQFF

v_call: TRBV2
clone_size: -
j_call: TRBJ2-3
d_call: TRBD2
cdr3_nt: TGTGCCGGATCGGGGGGGGATACGCAGTATTTT
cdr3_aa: CAGSGGDTQYF

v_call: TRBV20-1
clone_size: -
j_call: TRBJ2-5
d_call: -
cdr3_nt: TGTAGTGCTAGAGATGGGGCGGGCCACCAAGAGACCCAGTACTTC
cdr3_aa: CSARDGAGHQETQYF

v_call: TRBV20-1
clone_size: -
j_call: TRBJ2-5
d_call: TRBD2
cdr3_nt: TGCAGTGCTACCGGGACTAGCGAAGAGACCCAGTACTTC
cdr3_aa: CSATGTSEETQYF

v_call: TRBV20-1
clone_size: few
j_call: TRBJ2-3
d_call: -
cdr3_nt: TGCAGTGCTAGAGAAAAAAATACGCAGTATTTT
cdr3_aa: CSAREKNTQYF

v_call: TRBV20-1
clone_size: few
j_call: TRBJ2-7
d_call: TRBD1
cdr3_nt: TGCAGTGCCCCATGGTGGGGACAGGGTGTCCACGAGCAGTACTTC
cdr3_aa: CSAPWWGQGVHEQYF

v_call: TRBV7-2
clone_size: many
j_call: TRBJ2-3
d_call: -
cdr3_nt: TGTGCCAGCAGCTTAGAATTCGGCAGGGTCACAGATACGCAGTATTTT
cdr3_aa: CASSLEFGRVTDTQYF

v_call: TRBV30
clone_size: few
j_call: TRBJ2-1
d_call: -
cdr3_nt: TGTGCCTGGAGTGTAACCTCTTACAATGAGCAGTTCTTC
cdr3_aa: CAWSVTSYNEQFF

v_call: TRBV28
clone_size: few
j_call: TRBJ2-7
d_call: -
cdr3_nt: TGTGCCAGCAGAAGTACGCGCGAGGGCACCTACGAGCAGTACTTC
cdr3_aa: CASRSTREGTYEQYF

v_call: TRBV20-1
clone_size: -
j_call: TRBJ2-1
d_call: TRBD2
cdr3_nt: TGCAGTGCTAGTAGGGGACTAGCGGGGTCCTACAATGAGCAGTTCTTC
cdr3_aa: CSASRGLAGSYNEQFF

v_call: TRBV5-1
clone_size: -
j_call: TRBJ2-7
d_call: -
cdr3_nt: TGCGCCAGCAGCTTGGAGAGGTTTCTGGAGTACGAGCAGTACTTC
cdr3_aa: CASSLERFLEYEQYF

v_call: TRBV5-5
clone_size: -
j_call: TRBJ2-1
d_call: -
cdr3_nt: TGTGCCAGCAGCTTGGCTACCGGCCCGGGGAATGAGCAGTTCTTC
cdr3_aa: CASSLATGPGNEQFF

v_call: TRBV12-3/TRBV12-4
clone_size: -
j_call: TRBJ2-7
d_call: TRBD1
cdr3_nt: TGTGCCAGCAGCATAACCGGACAGGGCCCTTTCGAGCAGTACTTC
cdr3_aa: CASSITGQGPFEQYF

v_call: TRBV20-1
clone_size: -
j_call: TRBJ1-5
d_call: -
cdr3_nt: TGCAGTGCTAGAGATGGGACTACAGGGCATAACCAGCCCCAGCATTTT
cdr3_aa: CSARDGTTGHNQPQHF

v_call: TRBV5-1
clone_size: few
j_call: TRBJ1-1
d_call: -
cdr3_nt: TGCGCCAGCAGCTTGGTTCTGGGGGCGACCGCTGAAGCTTTCTTT
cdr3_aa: CASSLVLGATAEAFF

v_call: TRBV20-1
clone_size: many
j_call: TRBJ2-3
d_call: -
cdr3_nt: TGCAGTGCTAGTGAGGAGCCGAGGGATACGCAGTATTTT
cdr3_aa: CSASEEPRDTQYF

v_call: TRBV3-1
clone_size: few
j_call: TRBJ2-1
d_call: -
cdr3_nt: TGTGCCAGCAGCCAAGCGGCGCTGGCACTAGTCTACAATGAGCAGTTCTTC
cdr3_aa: CASSQAALALVYNEQFF

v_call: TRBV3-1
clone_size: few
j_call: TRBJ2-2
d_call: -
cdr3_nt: TGTGCCAGCAGCCAAGATGAGGGTTACGGGGAGCTGTTTTTT
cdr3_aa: CASSQDEGYGELFF

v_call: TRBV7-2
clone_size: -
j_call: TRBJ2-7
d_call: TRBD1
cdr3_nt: TGTGCCAGCAGCCGAGTGGCGACAGGGGCAACCTACGAGCAGTACTTC
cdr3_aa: CASSRVATGATYEQYF

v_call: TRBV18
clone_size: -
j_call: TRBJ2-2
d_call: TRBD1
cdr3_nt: TGTGCCAGCTCACCTGGACAGGGGGCGATTAACACCGGGGAGCTGTTTTTT
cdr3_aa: CASSPGQGAINTGELFF

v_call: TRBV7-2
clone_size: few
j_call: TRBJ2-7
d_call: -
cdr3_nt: TGTGCCAGCAGCTTAGCTGACAACGAGCAGTACTTC
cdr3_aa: CASSLADNEQYF

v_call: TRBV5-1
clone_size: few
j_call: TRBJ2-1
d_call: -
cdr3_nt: TGCGCCAGCAGCCCAGCCGGGGCTGGCAATGAGCAGTTCTTC
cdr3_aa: CASSPAGAGNEQFF

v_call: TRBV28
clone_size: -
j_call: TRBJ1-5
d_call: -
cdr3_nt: TGTGCCAGCAGGGGGGGGACGGTTAGCAATCAGCCCCAGCATTTT
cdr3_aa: CASRGGTVSNQPQHF

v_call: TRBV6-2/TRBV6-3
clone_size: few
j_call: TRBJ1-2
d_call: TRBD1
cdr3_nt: TGTGCCAGCAAAAACTGGACAGGATATGGCTACACCTTC
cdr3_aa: CASKNWTGYGYTF

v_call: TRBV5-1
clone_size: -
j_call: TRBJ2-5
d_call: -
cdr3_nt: TGCGCCAGCAGCTTGGCCACAGGGTCCGAGACCCAGTACTTC
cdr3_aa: CASSLATGSETQYF

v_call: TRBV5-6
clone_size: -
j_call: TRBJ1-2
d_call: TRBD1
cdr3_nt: TGTGCCAGCAGGTCACAGGGGAACCCCTATGGCTACACCTTC
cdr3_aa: CASRSQGNPYGYTF

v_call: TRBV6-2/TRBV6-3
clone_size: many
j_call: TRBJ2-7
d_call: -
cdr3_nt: TGTGCCAGCAGTTACTCCGGGACACCGCACGAGCAGTACTTC
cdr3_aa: CASSYSGTPHEQYF

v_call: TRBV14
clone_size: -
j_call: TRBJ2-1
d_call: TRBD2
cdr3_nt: TGTGCCAGCAGCCGCGTGACTAGCGTTTACAATGAGCAGTTCTTC
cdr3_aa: CASSRVTSVYNEQFF

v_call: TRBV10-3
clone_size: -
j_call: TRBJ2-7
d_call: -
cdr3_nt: TGTGCCATCAGTGATAGGGAATACGAGCAGTACTTC
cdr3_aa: CAISDREYEQYF